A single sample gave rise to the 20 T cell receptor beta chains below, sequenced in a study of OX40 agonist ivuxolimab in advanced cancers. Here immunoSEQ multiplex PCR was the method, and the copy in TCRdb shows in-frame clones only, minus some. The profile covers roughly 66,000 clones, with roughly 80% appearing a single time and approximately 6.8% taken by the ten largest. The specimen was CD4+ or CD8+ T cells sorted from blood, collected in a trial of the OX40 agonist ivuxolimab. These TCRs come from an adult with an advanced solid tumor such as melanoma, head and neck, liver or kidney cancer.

The CDR3 coding sequence is TGTGCCAGCAGCTTAACGGGGTACACCGGGGAGCTGTTTTTT. It yields the protein CASSLTGYTGELFF. The chain carries TRBV7-2 and TRBJ2-2; maybe TRBD2 (5 bases). The germline V and J ends were trimmed by 2 bases and 3 bases, with 7 bases remaining between them. The germline CDR1 and CDR2 sequences are SGHTA and FQGNSA. The CDR3 length is 14 residues.

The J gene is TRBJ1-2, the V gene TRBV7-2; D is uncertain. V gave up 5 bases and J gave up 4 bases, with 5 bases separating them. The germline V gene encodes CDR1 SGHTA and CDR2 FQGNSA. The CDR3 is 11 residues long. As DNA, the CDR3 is TGTGCCAGCAGCCCCCTCTATGGCTACACCTTC. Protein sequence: CASSPLYGYTF.

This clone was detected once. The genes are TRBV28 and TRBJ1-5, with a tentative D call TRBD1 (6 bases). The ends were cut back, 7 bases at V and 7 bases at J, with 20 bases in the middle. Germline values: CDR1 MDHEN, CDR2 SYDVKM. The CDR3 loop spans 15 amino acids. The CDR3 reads CASILPGLTGQPQHF. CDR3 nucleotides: TGTGCCAGCATTCTCCCTGGGTTGACAGGACAGCCCCAGCATTTT.

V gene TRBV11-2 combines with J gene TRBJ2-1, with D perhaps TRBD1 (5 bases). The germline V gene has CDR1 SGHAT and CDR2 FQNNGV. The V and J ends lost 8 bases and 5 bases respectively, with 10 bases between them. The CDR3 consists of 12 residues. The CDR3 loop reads CASSDTNNEQFF. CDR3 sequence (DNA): TGTGCCAGCTCGGACACCAACAATGAGCAGTTCTTC.

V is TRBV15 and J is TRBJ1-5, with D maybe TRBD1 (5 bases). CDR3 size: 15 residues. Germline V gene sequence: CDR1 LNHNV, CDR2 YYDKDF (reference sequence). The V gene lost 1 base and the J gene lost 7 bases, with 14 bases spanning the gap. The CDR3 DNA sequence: TGTGCCACCAGCAGAGGGGACGGCTTTGGGCAGCCCCAGCATTTT. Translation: CATSRGDGFGQPQHF.

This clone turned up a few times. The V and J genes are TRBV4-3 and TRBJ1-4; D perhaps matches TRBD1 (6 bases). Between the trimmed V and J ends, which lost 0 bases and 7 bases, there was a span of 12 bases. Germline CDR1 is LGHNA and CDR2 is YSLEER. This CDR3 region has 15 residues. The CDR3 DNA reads TGCGCCAGCAGCCAAGAACCGGACAGCGGTGAAAAACTGTTTTTT. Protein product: CASSQEPDSGEKLFF.

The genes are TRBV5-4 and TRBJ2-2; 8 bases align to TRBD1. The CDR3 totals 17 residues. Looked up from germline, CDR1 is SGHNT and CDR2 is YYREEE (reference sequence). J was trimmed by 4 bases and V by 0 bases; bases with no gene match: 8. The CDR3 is CASSLGLGQGGTGELFF. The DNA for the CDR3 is TGTGCCAGCAGCTTGGGATTAGGACAGGGAGGCACCGGGGAGCTGTTTTTT.

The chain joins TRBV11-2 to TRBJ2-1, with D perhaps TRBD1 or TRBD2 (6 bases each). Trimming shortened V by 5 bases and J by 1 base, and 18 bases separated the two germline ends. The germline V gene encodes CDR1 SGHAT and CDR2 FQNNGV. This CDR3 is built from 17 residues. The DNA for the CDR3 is TGTGCCAGCAGCCAAGCCCAGGGGACTGCTTCCTACAATGAGCAGTTCTTC. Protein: CASSQAQGTASYNEQFF.

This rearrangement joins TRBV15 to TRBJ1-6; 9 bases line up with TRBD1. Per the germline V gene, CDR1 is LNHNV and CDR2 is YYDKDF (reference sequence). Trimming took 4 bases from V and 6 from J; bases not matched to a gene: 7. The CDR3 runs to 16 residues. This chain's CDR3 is CATSTDRDRVNSPLHF. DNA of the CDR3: TGTGCCACCAGCACCGACCGGGACAGGGTTAATTCACCCCTCCACTTT.

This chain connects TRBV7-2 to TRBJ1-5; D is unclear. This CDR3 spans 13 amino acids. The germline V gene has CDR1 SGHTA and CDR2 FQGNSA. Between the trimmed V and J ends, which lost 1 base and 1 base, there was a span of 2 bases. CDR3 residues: CASSLDSNQPQHF. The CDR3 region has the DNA TGTGCCAGCAGCTTAGACAGCAATCAGCCCCAGCATTTT.

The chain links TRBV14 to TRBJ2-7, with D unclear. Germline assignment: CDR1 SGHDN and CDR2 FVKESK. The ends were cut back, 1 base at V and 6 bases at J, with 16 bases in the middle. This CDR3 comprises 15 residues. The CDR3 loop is CASSQAGPLRCEQYV. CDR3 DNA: TGTGCCAGCAGCCAAGCAGGTCCCCTGAGGTGCGAGCAGTACGTC.

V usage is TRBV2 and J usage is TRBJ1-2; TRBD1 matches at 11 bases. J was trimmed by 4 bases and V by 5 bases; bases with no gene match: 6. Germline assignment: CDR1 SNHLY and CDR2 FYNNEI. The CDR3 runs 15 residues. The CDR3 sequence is CASSRAGTGGYGYTF. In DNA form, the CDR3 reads TGTGCCAGCAGTCGAGCCGGGACAGGGGGCTATGGCTACACCTTC.

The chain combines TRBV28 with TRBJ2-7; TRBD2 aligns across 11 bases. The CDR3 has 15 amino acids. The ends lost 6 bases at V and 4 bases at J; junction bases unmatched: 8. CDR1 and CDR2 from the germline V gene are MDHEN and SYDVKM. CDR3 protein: CASRQTSGREYEQYF. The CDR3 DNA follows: TGTGCCAGCAGACAAACTAGCGGGAGAGAGTACGAGCAGTACTTC.

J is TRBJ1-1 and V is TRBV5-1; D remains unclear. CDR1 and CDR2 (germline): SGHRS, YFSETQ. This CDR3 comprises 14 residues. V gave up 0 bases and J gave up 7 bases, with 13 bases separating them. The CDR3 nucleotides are TGCGCCAGCAGCTTGGTGGGGAGAGAGGATGAAGCTTTCTTT. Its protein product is CASSLVGREDEAFF.

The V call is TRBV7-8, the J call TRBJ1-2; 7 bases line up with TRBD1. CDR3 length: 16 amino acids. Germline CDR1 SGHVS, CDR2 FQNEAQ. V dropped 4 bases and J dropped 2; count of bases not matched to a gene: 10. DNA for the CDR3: TGTGCCAGCAGCTCCACAAGACAGGGAATCAACTATGGCTACACCTTC. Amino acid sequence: CASSSTRQGINYGYTF.

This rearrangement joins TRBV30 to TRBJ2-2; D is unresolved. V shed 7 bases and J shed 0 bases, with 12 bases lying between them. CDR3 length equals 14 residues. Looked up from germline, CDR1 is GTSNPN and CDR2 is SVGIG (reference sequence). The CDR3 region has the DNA TGTGCCTCTGACCGTCTAGCGAACACCGGGGAGCTGTTTTTT. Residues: CASDRLANTGELFF.

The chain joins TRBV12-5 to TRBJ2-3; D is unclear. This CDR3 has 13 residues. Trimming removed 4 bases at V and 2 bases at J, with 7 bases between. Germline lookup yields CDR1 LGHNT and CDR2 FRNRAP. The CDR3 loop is CASGSLITDTQYF. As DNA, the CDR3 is TGTGCTAGTGGTTCACTGATCACAGATACGCAGTATTTT.

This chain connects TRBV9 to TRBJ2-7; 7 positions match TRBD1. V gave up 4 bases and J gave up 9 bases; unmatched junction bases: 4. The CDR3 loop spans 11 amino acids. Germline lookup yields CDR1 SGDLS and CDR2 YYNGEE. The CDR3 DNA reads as TGTGCCAGCAGCCCCCGACAGGGGCAGTACGTC. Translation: CASSPRQGQYV.

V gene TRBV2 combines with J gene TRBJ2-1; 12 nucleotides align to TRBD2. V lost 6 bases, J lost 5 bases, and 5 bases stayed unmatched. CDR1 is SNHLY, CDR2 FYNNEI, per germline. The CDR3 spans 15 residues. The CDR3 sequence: CASRGTSGGNNEQFF. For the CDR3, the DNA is TGTGCCAGCAGAGGCACTAGCGGGGGGAACAATGAGCAGTTCTTC.

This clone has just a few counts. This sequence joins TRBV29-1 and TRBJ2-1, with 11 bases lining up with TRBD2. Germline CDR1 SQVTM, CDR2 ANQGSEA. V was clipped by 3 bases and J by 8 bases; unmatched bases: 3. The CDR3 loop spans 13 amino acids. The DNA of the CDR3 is TGCAGCGTTGATAGCGGGGGGGGCGATGAGCAGTTCTTC. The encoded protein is CSVDSGGGDEQFF.